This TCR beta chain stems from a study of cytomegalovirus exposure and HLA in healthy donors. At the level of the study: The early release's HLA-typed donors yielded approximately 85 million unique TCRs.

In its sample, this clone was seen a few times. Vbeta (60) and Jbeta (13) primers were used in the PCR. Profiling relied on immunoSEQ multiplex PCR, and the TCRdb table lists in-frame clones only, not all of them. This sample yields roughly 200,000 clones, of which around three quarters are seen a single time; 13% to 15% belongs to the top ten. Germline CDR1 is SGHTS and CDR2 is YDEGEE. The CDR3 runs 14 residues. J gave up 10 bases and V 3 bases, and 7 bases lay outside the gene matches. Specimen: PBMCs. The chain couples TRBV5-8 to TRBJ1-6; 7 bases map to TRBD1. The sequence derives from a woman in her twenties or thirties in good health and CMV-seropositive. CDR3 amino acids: CASSSGQDGSPLHF. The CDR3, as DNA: TGTGCCAGCAGCTCCGGACAGGATGGGTCACCCCTCCACTTT.